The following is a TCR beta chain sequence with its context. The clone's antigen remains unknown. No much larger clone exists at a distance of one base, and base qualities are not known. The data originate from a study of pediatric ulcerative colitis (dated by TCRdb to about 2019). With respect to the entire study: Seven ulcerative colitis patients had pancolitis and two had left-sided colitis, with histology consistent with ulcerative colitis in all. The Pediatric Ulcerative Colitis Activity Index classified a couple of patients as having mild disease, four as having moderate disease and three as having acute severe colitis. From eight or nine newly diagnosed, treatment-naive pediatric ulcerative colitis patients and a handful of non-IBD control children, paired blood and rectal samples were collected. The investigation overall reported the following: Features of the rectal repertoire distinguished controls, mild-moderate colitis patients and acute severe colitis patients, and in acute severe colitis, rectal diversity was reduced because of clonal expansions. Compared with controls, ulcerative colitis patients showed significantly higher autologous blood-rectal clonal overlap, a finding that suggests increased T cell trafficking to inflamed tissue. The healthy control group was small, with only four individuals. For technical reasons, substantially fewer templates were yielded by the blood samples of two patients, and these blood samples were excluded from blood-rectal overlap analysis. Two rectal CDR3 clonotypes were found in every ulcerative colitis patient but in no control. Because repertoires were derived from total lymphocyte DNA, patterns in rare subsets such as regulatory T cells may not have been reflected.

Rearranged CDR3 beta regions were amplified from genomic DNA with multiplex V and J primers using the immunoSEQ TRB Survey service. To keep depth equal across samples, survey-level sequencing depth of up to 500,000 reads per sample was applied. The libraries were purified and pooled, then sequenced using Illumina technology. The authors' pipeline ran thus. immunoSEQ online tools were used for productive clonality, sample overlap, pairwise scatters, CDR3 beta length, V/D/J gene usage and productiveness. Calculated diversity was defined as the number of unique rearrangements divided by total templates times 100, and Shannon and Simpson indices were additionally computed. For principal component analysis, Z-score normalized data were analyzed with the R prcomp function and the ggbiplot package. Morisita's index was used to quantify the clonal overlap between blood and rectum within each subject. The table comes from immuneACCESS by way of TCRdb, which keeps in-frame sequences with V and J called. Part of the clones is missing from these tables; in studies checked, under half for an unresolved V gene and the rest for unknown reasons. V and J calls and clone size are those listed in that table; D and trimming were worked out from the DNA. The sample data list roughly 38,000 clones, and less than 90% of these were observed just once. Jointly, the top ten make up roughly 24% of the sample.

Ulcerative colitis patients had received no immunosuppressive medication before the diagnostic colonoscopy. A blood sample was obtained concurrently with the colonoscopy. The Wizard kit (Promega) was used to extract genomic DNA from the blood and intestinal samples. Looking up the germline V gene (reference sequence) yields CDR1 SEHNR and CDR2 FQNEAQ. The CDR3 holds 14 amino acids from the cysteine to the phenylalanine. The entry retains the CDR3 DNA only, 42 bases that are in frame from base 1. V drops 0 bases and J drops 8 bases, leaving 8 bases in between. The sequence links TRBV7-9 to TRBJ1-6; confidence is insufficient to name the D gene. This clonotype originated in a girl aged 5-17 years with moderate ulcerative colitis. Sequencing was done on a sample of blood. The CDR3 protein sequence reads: CASSLAGNYSPLHF. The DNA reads TGTGCCAGCAGCTTAGCAGGGAATTATTCACCCCTCCACTTT.